This passage covers 2 T cell receptor beta chains from one sample sequenced in a study of blood T cells in healthy people across ages. Primers used in a second PCR of about 6 to 11 cycles were a sample-barcoded 5' primer and a J-beta primer mix. Using its own MiXCR run on the 5' RACE reads, TCRdb lists one record per CDR3 protein. The data contain approximately 690,000 distinct CDR3 sequences, around 54% of them seen just once; the ten biggest clones take up approximately 40%. Specimen: blood. These receptors originate from a man in his 60s in good health.

Concerning this clonotype: Mismatch with germline at one junction end may stem from a read error. This chain links TRBV11-1 with TRBJ2-7; D is unclear. Per the germline V gene, CDR1 is SGHAT and CDR2 is FQDESV (reference sequence). CDR3 length: 11 amino acids. In nucleotides, the CDR3 is TGCGCCAGCAGCTCAATGGGGGAGCAGTACTTC. Translating it yields CASSSMGEQYF.

The table lists this clonotype with a count of one. The V and J genes are TRBV5-1 and TRBJ2-1, with 7 positions matching TRBD2. Germline trimming cut 4 bases from V and 0 bases from J; bases unmatched to any gene: 7. The CDR3 extends over 16 amino acids. Germline CDR1 SGHRS, CDR2 YFSETQ. The chain's CDR3 is CASSRSGSSSYNEQFF. In DNA, the CDR3 is TGCGCCAGCAGCCGTAGCGGGTCCAGCTCCTACAATGAGCAGTTCTTC.